The entry that follows covers one T cell receptor beta chain sequence. This clone's antigen is unknown. Base qualities were left out, and no much larger clone turns up one base away. The data are from a study of T cell responses to AZD1222 COVID-19 vaccine (dated by TCRdb to about 2021). Study-level background: A total of over 230 trial participants underwent TCR sequencing, of whom about 210 received two doses of AZD1222 and approximately 25 received two doses of the MenACWY control vaccine. Enrollment into the trials was organized by age into subgroups of 18-55, 56-69 and 70-plus years, and those subgroups contained roughly 150, 30 and 60 TCR-sequenced participants, respectively.

Paper-wide results and their limitations: Epitopes outside the regions mutated in the B.1.351 and B.1.1.7 variants were reportedly recognized by nearly half of the unique spike-specific TCRs. After two AZD1222 doses, spike-specific TCR breadth and depth were significantly higher than at day 0 and than in MenACWY recipients. Because no day 14 peak-response samples were available, repertoires were characterized only after the peak T cell response. CD4 TCRs associated with the vaccine covered the entire spike protein, and the dominant responses were in regions 160-218 and 743-854. Conclusions about previously exposed vaccinees were limited because only a handful of AZD1222 recipients were SARS-CoV-2 seropositive at baseline. In the small 56-69-year group, the increase in depth fell short of significance, most likely because of low power. Participants were mostly white British, with more females than males. The authors suggested clonal diversity may have been underestimated.

The CDR3 regions of human TCRbeta chains were analyzed by immunosequencing. In the paper's pipeline: TCRs in the repertoires were matched against a reference library of SARS-CoV-2-specific TCRs that had been generated with the MIRA antigen-specificity platform. Breadth was defined as the fraction of unique TCRs that were SARS-CoV-2-associated, and depth was defined as the fraction of total T cells that were SARS-CoV-2-associated. Using the MIRA data, every spike-specific TCR was mapped to the spike region that the TCR reacted to and assigned to either a CD4 or a CD8 class. Log10-transformed breadth and depth values were compared by one-way ANOVA with Sidak's multiple comparisons tests. Drawn from immuneACCESS, this table holds only the in-frame rearrangements with V and J called that TCRdb kept. Clones are partly lost; checked studies trace under half to an unresolved V gene and leave the rest unexplained. V and J calls and clone size are copied from that table; D and trimming were computed from the DNA. For this sample the table gives some 150,000 clones, of which around 87% were detected only once. 4% to 4.5% of the sample rests with the top ten.

The time point label on this specimen signifies: about 28 days (+/-7) after the second vaccine dose. Because spike-specific TCR depth and breadth did not differ between the two schedules, AZD1222 recipients who got a second dose at roughly 4 weeks were pooled with those who got a second dose at roughly 12 weeks. Samples from vaccinated people were obtained from the UK trials COV001 and COV002, which included a single-blind randomized controlled phase 2/3 trial of AZD1222 (ChAdOx1 nCoV-19) in healthy adults. For TCRbeta chain sequencing, PBMC samples were collected from trial participants at day 0 and at day 28 after the second dose. The junction shows trimming of 4 bases on V and 3 bases on J, plus 6 bases between the germline ends. The germline V gene supplies CDR1 SNHLY and CDR2 FYNNEI. Its CDR3 holds 12 amino acids, cysteine through phenylalanine. Only the CDR3 part of the read is kept: 36 bases, read in frame from the first base.

The sequence was obtained from an adult who received the AZD1222 COVID-19 vaccine. The V and J segments used are TRBV2 and TRBJ1-2, with the D segment identity uncertain. This sample comprised peripheral blood, obtained 28 days after the second AZD1222 dose. The sequence in DNA is TGTGCCAGCAGTGGGGGATACTATGGCTACACCTTC. This gives the protein CASSGGYYGYTF.